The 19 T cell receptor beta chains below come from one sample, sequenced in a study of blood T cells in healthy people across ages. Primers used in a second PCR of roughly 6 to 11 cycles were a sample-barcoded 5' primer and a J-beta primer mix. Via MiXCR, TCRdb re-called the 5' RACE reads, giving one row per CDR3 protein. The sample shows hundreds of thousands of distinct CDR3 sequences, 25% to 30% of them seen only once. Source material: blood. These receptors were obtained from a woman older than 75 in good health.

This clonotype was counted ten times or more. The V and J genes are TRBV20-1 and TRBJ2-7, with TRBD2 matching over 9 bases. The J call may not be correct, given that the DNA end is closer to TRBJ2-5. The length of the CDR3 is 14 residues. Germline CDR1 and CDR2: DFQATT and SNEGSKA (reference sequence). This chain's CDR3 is CSANTGTSWETQYF. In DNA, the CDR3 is TGCAGTGCCAACACTGGGACTAGCTGGGAGACCCAGTACTTC.

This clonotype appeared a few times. The CDR3 coding sequence is TGCAGCGTTGAGGTGAGGGGACAGATGAACACTGAAGCTTTCTTT. Amino acid sequence: CSVEVRGQMNTEAFF. This chain links TRBV29-1 with TRBJ1-1; TRBD1 agrees at 7 bases. The V gene end was trimmed by 3 bases and the J gene end by 0 bases; junction bases not matched to a gene: 7. CDR1 SQVTM and CDR2 ANQGSEA come from the germline V gene. The CDR3 covers 15 residues.

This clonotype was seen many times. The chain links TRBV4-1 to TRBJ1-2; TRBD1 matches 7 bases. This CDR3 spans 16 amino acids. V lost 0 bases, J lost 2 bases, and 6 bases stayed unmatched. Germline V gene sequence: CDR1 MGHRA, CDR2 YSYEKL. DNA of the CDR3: TGCGCCAGCAGCCAAGAGTGGGACAGTTTAAACTATGGCTACACCTTC. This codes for CASSQEWDSLNYGYTF.

The CDR3 DNA is TGTGCCACCAGTGATCCGCAGACAGGGGGCATAGCGGGGGGATTCCCCAATGAGCAGTTCTTC. It specifies CATSDPQTGGIAGGFPNEQFF. This chain joins TRBV24-1 and TRBJ2-1; D may be TRBD1 or TRBD2 (10 bases each). Trimming removed 3 bases from V and 6 bases from J, with 32 bases in between. Germline V gene sequence: CDR1 KGHDR, CDR2 SFDVKD. The CDR3 totals 21 residues.

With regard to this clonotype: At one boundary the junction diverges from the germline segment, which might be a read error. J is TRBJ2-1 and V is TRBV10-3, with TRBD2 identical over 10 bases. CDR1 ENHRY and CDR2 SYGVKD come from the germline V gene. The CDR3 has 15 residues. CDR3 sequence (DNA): TGTGCCGTCAGCTTAAGCGGGGGGGCTATCAATGAGCAGTTCTTC. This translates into CAVSLSGGAINEQFF.

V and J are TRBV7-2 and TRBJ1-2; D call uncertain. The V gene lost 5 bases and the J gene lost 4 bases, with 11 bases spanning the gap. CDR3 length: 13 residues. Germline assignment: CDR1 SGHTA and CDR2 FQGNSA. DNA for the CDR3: TGTGCCAGCAGCGATGACGGCCTCTATGGCTACACCTTC. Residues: CASSDDGLYGYTF.

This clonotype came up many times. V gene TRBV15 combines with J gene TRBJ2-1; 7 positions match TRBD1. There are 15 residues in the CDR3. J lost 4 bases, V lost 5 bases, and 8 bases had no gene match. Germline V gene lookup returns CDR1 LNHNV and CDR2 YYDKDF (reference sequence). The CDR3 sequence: CATSARKGQYNEQFF. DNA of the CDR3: TGTGCCACCAGCGCCCGGAAGGGACAGTACAATGAGCAGTTCTTC. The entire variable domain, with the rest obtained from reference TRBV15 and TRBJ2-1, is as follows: DAMVIQNPRYQVTQFGKPVTLSCSQTLNHNVMYWYQQKSSQAPKLLFHYYDKDFNNEADTPDNFQSRRPNTSFCFLDIRSPGLGDTAMYLCATSARKGQYNEQFFGPGTRLTVL.

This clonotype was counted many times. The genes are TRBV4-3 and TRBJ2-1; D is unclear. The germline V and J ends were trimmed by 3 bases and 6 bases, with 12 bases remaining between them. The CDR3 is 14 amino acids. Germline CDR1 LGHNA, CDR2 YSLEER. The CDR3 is CASSHPNSRNEQFF. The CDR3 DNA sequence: TGCGCCAGCAGCCACCCTAACTCGCGCAATGAGCAGTTCTTC.

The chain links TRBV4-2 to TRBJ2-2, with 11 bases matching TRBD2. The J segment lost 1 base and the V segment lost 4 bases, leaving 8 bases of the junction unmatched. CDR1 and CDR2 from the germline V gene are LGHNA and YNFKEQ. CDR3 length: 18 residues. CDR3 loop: CASSLKSLAGGNTGELFF. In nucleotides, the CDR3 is TGTGCCAGCAGCCTAAAGTCCCTAGCGGGGGGGAACACCGGGGAGCTGTTTTTT.

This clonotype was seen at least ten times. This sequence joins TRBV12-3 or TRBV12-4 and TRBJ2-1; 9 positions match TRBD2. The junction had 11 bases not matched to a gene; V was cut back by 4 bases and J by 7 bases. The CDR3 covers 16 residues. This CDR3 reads CASSSSGLAVGNEQFF. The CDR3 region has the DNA TGTGCCAGCAGTTCATCGGGACTAGCTGTCGGGAATGAGCAGTTCTTC.

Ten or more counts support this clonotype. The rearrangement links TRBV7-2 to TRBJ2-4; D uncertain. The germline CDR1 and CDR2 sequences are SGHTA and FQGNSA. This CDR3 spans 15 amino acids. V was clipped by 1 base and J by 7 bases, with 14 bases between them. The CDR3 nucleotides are TGTGCCAGCAGCTTAGTTGGGGTCTCGAGGAACATTCAGTACTTC. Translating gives CASSLVGVSRNIQYF.

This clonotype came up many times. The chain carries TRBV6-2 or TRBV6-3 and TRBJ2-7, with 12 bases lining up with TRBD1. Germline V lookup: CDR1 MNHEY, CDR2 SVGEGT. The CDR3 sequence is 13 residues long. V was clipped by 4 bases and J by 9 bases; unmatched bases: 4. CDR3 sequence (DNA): TGTGCCAGCAGTTCCCGGGACAGGGGGCCGCAGTACTTC. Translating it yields CASSSRDRGPQYF.

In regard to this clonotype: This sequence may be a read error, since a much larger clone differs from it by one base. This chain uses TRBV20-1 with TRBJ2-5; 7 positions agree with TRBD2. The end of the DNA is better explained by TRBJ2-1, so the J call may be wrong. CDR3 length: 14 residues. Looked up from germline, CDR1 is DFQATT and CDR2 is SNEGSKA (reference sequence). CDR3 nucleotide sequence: TGCAGTGCTAGAGACAAGAGCGGGGCAGAGACCCAGTTCTTC. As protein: CSARDKSGAETQFF.

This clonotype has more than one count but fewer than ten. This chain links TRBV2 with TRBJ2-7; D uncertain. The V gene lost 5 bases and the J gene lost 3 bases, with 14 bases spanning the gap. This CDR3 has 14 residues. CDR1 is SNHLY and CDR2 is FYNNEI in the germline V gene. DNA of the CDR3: TGTGCCAGCAGTTTCACTGTCCTCAACTACGAGCAGTACTTC. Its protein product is CASSFTVLNYEQYF.

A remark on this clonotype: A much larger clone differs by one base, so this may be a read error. The CDR3 DNA reads TGCAGTGCTACTCGACTAACGGAATCCCGCCCGGATACGCAGTATTTT. Translating gives CSATRLTESRPDTQYF. The chain couples TRBV20-1 to TRBJ2-3, with D possibly being TRBD2 (5 bases). The CDR3 length is 16 residues. Germline-derived CDR1 and CDR2 are DFQATT and SNEGSKA (reference sequence). Trimming pared 4 bases from V and 6 bases from J, leaving 23 bases between.

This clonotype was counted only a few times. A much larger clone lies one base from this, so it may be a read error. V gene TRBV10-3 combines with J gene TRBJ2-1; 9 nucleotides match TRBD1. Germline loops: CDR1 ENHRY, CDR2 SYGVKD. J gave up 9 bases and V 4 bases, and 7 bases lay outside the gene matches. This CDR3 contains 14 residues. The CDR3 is CAISANTGGGEQFF. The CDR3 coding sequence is TGTGCCATCAGTGCGAATACAGGGGGCGGTGAGCAGTTCTTC.

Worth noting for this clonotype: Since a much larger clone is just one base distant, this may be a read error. In DNA, the CDR3 is TGTGCCAGCAGAATAGCGGGGAGCGAGACCCAGTACTTC. It encodes CASRIAGSETQYF. The chain links TRBV7-9 to TRBJ2-5, with 8 nucleotides matching TRBD2. CDR1 and CDR2 (germline): SEHNR, FQNEAQ (reference sequence). This CDR3 contains 13 residues. V gave up 6 bases and J gave up 5 bases; unmatched junction bases: 5.

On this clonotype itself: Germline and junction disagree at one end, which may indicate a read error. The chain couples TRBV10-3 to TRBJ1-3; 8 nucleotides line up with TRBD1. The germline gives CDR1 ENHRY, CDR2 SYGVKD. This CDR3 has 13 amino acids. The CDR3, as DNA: TGTGTCATCAGAGGACAGGGAGAAAACACCATATATTTT. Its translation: CVIRGQGENTIYF.

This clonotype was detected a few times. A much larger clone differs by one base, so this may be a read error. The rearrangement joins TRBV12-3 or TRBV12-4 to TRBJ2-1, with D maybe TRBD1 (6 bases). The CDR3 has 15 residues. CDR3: CVSSHAVGAPNEQFF. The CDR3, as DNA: TGTGTCAGCAGTCACGCGGTGGGGGCTCCCAATGAGCAGTTCTTC.